This T cell receptor beta chain is drawn from a study of OX40 agonist ivuxolimab in advanced cancers. Study results and caveats: Both CD4+ and CD8+ T cell populations in blood had undergone clonal expansion by week 6 at 0.1 to 3.0 mg/kg.

The sampling schedule covered blood at baseline, cycle 4 day 1, and cycle 7 day 1. Comments on this clone: No antigen is known for it.

The protocol was immunoSEQ multiplex PCR, while the TCRdb copy is restricted to in-frame clones and leaves out a portion. The sample includes around 50,000 clones, over 75% of them seen just once. The CDR3 is 15 residues long. V lost 5 bases and J lost 5; bases outside the gene matches: 8. From germline, CDR1 is SEHNR and CDR2 FQNEAQ (reference sequence). The sequence came from an adult with an advanced solid tumor such as melanoma, head and neck, liver or kidney cancer. The chain combines TRBV7-9 with TRBJ2-5, with TRBD1 identical over 10 bases. Sequenced material: CD4+ or CD8+ T cells sorted from blood, taken in a trial of the OX40 agonist ivuxolimab. Here the CDR3 DNA reads TGTGCCAGCAGCGCCGGGGACAGGGGTACGGAGACCCAGTACTTC. This codes for CASSAGDRGTETQYF.